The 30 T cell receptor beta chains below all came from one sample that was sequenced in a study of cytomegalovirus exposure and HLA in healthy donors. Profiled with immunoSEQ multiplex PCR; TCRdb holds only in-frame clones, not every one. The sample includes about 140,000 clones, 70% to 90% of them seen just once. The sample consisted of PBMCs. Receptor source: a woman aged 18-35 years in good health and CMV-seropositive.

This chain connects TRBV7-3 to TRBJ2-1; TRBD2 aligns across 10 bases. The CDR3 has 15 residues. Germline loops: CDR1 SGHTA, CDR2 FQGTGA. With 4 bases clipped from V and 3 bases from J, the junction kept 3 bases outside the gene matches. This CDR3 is CASSSGLASYNEQFF. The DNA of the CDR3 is TGTGCCAGCAGCTCGGGACTAGCGAGCTACAATGAGCAGTTCTTC.

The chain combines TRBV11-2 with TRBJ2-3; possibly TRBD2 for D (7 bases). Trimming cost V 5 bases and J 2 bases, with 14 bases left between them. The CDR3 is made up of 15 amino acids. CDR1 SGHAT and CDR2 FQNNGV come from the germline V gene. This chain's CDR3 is CASSPQGGATDTQYF. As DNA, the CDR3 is TGTGCCAGCAGCCCCCAAGGGGGGGCCACAGATACGCAGTATTTT. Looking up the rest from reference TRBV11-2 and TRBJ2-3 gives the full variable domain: EAGVAQSPRYKIIEKRQSVAFWCNPISGHATLYWYQQILGQGPKLLIQFQNNGVVDDSQLPKDRFSAERLKGVDSTLKIQPAKLEDSAVYLCASSPQGGATDTQYFGPGTRLTVL.

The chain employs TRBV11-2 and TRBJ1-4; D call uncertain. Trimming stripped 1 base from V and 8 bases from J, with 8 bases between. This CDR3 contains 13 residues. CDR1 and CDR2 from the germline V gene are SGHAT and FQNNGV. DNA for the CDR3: TGTGCCAGCAGCTTAGCGGGTGAAGAAAAACTGTTTTTT. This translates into CASSLAGEEKLFF.

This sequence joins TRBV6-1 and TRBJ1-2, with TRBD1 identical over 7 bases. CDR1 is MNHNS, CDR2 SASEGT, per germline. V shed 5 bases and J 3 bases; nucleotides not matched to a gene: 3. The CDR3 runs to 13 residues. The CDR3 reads CASSLGQDYGYTF. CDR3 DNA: TGTGCCAGCAGTCTAGGACAGGACTATGGCTACACCTTC.

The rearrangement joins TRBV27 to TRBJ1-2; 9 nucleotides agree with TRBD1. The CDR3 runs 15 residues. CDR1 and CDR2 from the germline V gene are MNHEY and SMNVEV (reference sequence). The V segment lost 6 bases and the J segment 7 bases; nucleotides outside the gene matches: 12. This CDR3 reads CASRGAGTGIFGYTF. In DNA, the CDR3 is TGTGCCAGCAGGGGGGCCGGGACAGGGATCTTTGGCTACACCTTC.

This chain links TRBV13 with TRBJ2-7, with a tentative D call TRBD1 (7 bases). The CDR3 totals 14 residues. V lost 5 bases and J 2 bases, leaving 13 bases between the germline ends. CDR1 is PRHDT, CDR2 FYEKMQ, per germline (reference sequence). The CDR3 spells CASSSSGGTYEQYF. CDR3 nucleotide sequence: TGTGCCAGCAGCAGCTCAGGGGGGACCTACGAGCAGTACTTC. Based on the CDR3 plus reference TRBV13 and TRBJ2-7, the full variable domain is AAGVIQSPRHLIKEKRETATLKCYPIPRHDTVYWYQQGPGQDPQFLISFYEKMQSDKGSIPDRFSAQQFSDYHSELNMSSLELGDSALYFCASSSSGGTYEQYFGPGTRLTVT.

This chain's CDR3 is CASSQTSGRRYEQYF. The CDR3 DNA follows: TGTGCCAGTAGCCAGACTAGCGGGAGGCGCTACGAGCAGTACTTC. The chain links TRBV19 to TRBJ2-7, with TRBD2 matching 13 bases. With V trimmed by 6 bases and J by 3 bases, 5 bases remained unmatched. Germline V gene data show CDR1 as LNHDA and CDR2 as SQIVND (reference sequence). The CDR3 extends over 15 amino acids.

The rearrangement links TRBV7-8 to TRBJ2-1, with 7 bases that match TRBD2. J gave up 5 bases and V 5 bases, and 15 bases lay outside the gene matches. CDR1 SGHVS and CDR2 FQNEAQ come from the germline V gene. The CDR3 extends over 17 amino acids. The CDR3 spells CASSPLTGTTGDNEQFF. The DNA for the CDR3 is TGTGCCAGCAGCCCTTTAACCGGGACTACAGGCGACAATGAGCAGTTCTTC.

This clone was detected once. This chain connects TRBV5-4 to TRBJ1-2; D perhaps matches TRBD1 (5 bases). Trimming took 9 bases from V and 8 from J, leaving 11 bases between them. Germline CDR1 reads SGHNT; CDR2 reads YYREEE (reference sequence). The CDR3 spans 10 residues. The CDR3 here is CAMGGTGYTF. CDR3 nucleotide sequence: TGTGCCATGGGGGGTACGGGCTACACCTTC.

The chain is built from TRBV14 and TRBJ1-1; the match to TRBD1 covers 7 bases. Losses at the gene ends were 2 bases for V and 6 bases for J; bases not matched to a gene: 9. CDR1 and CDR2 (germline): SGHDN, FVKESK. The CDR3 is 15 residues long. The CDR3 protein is CASSQLRQGGSEAFF. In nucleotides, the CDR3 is TGTGCCAGCAGCCAATTGAGGCAGGGGGGATCTGAAGCTTTCTTT.

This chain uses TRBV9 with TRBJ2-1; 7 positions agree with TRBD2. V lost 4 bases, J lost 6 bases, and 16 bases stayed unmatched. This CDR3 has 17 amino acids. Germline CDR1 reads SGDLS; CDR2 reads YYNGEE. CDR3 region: CASSILEREGLGNEQFF. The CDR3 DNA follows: TGTGCCAGCAGCATATTAGAGAGGGAGGGCCTAGGCAATGAGCAGTTCTTC.

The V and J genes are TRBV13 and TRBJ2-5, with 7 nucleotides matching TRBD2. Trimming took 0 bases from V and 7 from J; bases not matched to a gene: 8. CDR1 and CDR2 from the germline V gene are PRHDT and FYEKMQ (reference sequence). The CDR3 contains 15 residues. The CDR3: CASSLGGRGDRTQYF. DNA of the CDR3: TGTGCCAGCAGCTTAGGAGGGAGGGGCGATAGGACCCAGTACTTC.

CDR3 amino acids: CASSHLYGGREVRFYF. The CDR3 DNA is TGCGCCAGCAGCCATCTCTACGGTGGCAGGGAGGTTCGTTTCTACTTC. This chain connects TRBV4-3 to TRBJ2-5; TRBD2 is a possible D gene (6 bases). CDR1 is LGHNA and CDR2 is YSLEER in the germline V gene. The CDR3 is made up of 16 amino acids. Between the trimmed V and J ends, which lost 3 bases and 14 bases, there was a span of 28 bases.

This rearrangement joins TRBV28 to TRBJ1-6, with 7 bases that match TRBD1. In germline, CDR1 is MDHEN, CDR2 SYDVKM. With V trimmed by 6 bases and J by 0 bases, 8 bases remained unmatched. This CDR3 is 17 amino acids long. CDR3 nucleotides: TGTGCCAGCAGCCCTCCACAGGGGAGCTCCTATAATTCACCCCTCCACTTT. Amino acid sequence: CASSPPQGSSYNSPLHF.

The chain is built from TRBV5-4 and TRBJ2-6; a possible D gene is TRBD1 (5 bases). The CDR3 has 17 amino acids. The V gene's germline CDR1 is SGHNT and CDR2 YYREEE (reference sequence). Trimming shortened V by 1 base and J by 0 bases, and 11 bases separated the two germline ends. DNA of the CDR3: TGTGCCAGCAGCTTGTGGGCAGGGCCCTCTGGGGCCAACGTCCTGACTTTC. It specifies CASSLWAGPSGANVLTF.

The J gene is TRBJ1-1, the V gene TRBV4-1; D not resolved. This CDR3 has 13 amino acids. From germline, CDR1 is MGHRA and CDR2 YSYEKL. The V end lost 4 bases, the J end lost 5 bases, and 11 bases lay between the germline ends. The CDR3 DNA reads TGCGCCAGCAGCCCCGATTACCGGACTGAAGCTTTCTTT. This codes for CASSPDYRTEAFF.

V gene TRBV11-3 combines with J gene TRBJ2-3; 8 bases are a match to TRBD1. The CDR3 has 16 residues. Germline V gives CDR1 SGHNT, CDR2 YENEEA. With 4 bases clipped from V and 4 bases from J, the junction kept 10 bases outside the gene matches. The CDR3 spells CASSSGQGLSADTQYF. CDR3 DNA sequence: TGTGCCAGCAGCTCCGGACAGGGTTTGAGTGCAGATACGCAGTATTTT.

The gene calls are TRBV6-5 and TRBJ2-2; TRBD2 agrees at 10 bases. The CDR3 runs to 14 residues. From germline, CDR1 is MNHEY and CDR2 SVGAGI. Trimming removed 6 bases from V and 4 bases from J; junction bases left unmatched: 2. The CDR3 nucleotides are TGTGCCAGCAGCGGACTAGCGGTCACCGGGGAGCTGTTTTTT. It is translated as CASSGLAVTGELFF.

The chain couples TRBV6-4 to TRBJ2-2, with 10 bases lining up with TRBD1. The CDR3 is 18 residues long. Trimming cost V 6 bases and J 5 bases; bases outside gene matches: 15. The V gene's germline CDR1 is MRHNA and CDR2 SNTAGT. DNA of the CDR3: TGTGCCAGCAGCAAAGATTATATCCGGGACAGGGGTACCGGGGAGCTGTTTTTT. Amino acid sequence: CASSKDYIRDRGTGELFF.

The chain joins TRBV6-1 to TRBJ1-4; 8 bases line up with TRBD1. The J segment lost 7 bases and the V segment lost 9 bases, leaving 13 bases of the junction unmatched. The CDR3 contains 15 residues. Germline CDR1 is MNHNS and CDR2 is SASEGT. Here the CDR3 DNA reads TGTGCCAGTTCTGCCCACGGGACAGGCATTGAAAAACTGTTTTTT. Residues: CASSAHGTGIEKLFF.

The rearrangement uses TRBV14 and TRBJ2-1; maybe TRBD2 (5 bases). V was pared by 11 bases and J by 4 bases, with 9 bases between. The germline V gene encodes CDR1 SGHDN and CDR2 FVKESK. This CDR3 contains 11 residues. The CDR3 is CASRGYNEQFF. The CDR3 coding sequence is TGTGCCTCCCGAGGGTACAATGAGCAGTTCTTC.

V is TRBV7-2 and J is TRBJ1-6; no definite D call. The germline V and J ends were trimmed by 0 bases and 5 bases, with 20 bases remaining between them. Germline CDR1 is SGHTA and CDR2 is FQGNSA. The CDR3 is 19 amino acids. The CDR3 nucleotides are TGTGCCAGCAGCTTAGCCCCATTCTTAGCAAGAAGTAATAATTCACCCCTCCACTTT. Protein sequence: CASSLAPFLARSNNSPLHF. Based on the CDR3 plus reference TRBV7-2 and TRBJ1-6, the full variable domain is GAGVSQSPSNKVTEKGKDVELRCDPISGHTALYWYRQSLGQGLEFLIYFQGNSAPDKSGLPSDRFSAERTGGSVSTLTIQRTQQEDSAVYLCASSLAPFLARSNNSPLHFGNGTRLTVT.

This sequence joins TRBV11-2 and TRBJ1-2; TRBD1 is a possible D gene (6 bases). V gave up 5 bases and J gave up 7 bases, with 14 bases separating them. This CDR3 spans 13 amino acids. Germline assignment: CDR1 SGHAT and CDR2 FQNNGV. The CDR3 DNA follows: TGTGCCAGCAGCGGACAGTCGGTGGCTGGCTACACCTTC. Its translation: CASSGQSVAGYTF.

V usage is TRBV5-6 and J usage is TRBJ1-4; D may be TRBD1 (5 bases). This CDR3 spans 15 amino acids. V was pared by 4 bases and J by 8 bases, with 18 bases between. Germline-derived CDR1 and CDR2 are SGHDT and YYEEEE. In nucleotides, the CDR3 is TGTGCCAGCAGCGTGGGGGGTTATGGCGGGGAAAAACTGTTTTTT. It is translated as CASSVGGYGGEKLFF.

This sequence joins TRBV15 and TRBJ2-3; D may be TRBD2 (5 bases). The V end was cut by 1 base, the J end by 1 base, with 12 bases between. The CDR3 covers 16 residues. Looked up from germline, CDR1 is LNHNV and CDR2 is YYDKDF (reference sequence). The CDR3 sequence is CATSRAPTRGTDTQYF. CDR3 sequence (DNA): TGTGCCACCAGCAGAGCCCCAACTAGGGGCACAGATACGCAGTATTTT.

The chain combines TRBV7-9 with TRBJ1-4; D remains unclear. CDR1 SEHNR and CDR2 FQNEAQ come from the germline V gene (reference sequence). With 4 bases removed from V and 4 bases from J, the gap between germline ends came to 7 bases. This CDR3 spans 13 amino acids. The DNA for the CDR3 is TGTGCCAGCAGCTACGGGGTTAATGAAAAACTGTTTTTT. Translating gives CASSYGVNEKLFF.

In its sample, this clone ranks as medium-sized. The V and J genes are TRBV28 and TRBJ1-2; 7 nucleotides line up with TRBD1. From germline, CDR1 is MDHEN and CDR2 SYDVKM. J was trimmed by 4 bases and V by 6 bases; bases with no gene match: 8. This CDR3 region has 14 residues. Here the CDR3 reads CASSTPDRFYGYTF. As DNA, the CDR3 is TGTGCCAGCAGCACCCCGGACAGGTTCTATGGCTACACCTTC.

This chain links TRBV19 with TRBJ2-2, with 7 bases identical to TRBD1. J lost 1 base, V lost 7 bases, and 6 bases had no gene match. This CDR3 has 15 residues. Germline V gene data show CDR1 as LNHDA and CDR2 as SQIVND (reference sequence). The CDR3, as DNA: TGTGCCAGTACCTCTAGGGGGCAGAACACCGGGGAGCTGTTTTTT. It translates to CASTSRGQNTGELFF.

The CDR3, as DNA: TGTGCCAGCAGCTTAAACAGGGGTGAATATGGCTACACCTTC. Its translation: CASSLNRGEYGYTF. The chain employs TRBV7-3 and TRBJ1-2; 7 bases line up with TRBD1. The CDR3 runs to 14 residues. Germline V CDR1 and CDR2: SGHTA, FQGTGA. J lost 5 bases, V lost 1 base, and 4 bases had no gene match.

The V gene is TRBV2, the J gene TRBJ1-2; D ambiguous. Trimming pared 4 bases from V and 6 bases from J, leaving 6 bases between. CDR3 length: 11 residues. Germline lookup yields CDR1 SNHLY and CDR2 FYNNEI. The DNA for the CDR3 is TGTGCCAGCAGTGTCCCGGATGGCTACACCTTC. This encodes CASSVPDGYTF.